Below are 17 T cell receptor beta chains sequenced from a single sample in a study of naive and memory T cell subsets listed by TCRdb under 2017. The library was built by means of UMI-ligation and nested PCR. Sequencing relied on an Illumina MiSeq. To cover both TRBC1 and TRBC2, the beta constant-region primer consisted of an equimolar mix of two oligonucleotides. TCRdb reanalyzed the raw reads on its own, using fastp at Q25 for trimming and MiXCR for clone calling, and kept in-frame beta chains. Every entry covers one CDR3 protein and lists the most common genes and DNA from its rows. The sample data list about 90,000 distinct CDR3 sequences, and roughly 7% of these were observed just once. The ten largest clones represent roughly 1.5% of the sample. What was sequenced was central memory CD4+ T cells from blood. The cell subset or site label, read with the paper, signifies: central memory, CD45RA- CD27+. These receptors were collected from a human donor in good health.

This clonotype has ten or more counts. Here the CDR3 reads CASSNPGLAGGVDSYNEQFF. The DNA of the CDR3 is TGCGCCAGCAGCAACCCGGGACTAGCGGGAGGAGTAGACTCCTACAATGAGCAGTTCTTC. This sequence joins TRBV4-1 and TRBJ2-1; 15 bases fit TRBD2. This CDR3 is 20 amino acids long. Trimming removed 5 bases from V and 0 bases from J; junction bases left unmatched: 11. Germline V lookup: CDR1 MGHRA, CDR2 YSYEKL.

This clonotype occurred a few times. The chain joins TRBV15 to TRBJ2-1; TRBD2 is a possible D gene (6 bases). Germline-derived CDR1 and CDR2 are LNHNV and YYDKDF (reference sequence). V lost 0 bases, J lost 7 bases, and 13 bases lay in between. This CDR3 region has 15 residues. The DNA for the CDR3 is TGTGCCACCAGCAGAGACCGGAATGCGGGGAATGAGCAGTTCTTC. It is translated as CATSRDRNAGNEQFF.

This clonotype was found many times. The chain carries TRBV7-2 and TRBJ1-2, with D unresolved. The V gene lost 1 base and the J gene lost 6 bases, with 9 bases spanning the gap. This CDR3 spans 13 amino acids. CDR1 is SGHTA and CDR2 is FQGNSA in the germline V gene. The DNA for the CDR3 is TGTGCCAGCAGCTTAGGGAGGAGGGATGGCTACACCTTC. Encoded protein: CASSLGRRDGYTF.

The gene calls are TRBV7-2 and TRBJ2-2; 9 bases agree with TRBD2. Germline values: CDR1 SGHTA, CDR2 FQGNSA. The ends lost 5 bases at V and 6 bases at J; junction bases unmatched: 13. The CDR3 sequence is 17 residues long. CDR3 loop: CASSPTAGLAKAGELFF. In DNA, the CDR3 is TGTGCCAGCAGCCCCACAGCCGGACTAGCGAAAGCCGGGGAGCTGTTTTTT.

This clonotype was seen ten or more times. The V and J genes are TRBV20-1 and TRBJ2-1, with D possibly matching TRBD2 (5 bases). The CDR3 runs 15 residues. Trimming stripped 3 bases from V and 8 bases from J, with 20 bases between. Germline CDR1 reads DFQATT; CDR2 reads SNEGSKA (reference sequence). CDR3 residues: CSARSHSATGDEQFF. The CDR3 nucleotides read TGCAGTGCTAGGTCCCATAGCGCCACGGGTGATGAGCAGTTCTTC.

This chain links TRBV10-2 with TRBJ2-7; D is ambiguous. Germline V lookup: CDR1 WSHSY, CDR2 SAAADI. The CDR3 has 9 residues. V was clipped by 8 bases and J by 2 bases, with 1 base between them. CDR3 in DNA: TGCGCCAGCCCCTACGAGCAGTACTTC. Protein sequence: CASPYEQYF.

The sample holds many counts of this clonotype. This rearrangement joins TRBV7-3 to TRBJ1-6; possible D gene TRBD1, 6 bases. This CDR3 comprises 14 residues. V lost 5 bases, J lost 7 bases, and 12 bases lay in between. The germline V gene has CDR1 SGHTA and CDR2 FQGTGA. The CDR3 loop is CASSLSGANSPLHF. CDR3 nucleotide sequence: TGTGCCAGCAGCCTATCGGGGGCAAATTCACCCCTCCACTTT.

The rearrangement links TRBV6-2 or TRBV6-3 to TRBJ2-1; 10 bases fit TRBD2. This CDR3 contains 16 residues. Unmatched junction bases numbered 6, after V lost 7 bases and J lost 0 bases. The germline V gene encodes CDR1 MNHEY and CDR2 SVGEGT. The CDR3 spells CASKRSGRDSYNEQFF. The CDR3 coding sequence is TGTGCCAGCAAGAGGAGCGGGAGGGACTCCTACAATGAGCAGTTCTTC.

This chain links TRBV7-2 with TRBJ2-1; no clear D. The CDR3 loop spans 15 amino acids. Germline-derived CDR1 and CDR2 are SGHTA and FQGNSA. Trimming took 5 bases from V and 1 from J, leaving 12 bases between them. The CDR3 nucleotides read TGTGCCAGCAGCCCACAAAGAGGTTCCTACAATGAGCAGTTCTTC. It translates to CASSPQRGSYNEQFF.

V usage is TRBV4-2 and J usage is TRBJ1-2, with D hard to call. CDR3 length: 16 amino acids. CDR1 LGHNA and CDR2 YNFKEQ come from the germline V gene. The V and J ends lost 4 bases and 0 bases respectively, with 15 bases between them. CDR3 coding DNA: TGTGCCAGCAGCCCCTCTGAGAGGGAAGCTAACTATGGCTACACCTTC. Protein: CASSPSEREANYGYTF.

In this sample, this clonotype turned up a few times. The CDR3 protein is CASSFGTSGGATDTQYF. DNA of the CDR3: TGTGCCAGCAGCTTCGGGACTAGCGGGGGGGCCACAGATACGCAGTATTTT. This chain links TRBV7-2 with TRBJ2-3, with 16 bases identical to TRBD2. V trimming: 3 bases; J trimming: 2 bases; junction bases outside the gene matches: 2. The CDR3 covers 17 residues. Germline V CDR1 and CDR2: SGHTA, FQGNSA.

This clonotype was picked up a small number of times. The chain combines TRBV7-2 with TRBJ2-7, with 10 bases aligning to TRBD1. J gave up 3 bases and V 5 bases, and 7 bases lay outside the gene matches. CDR1 and CDR2 (germline): SGHTA, FQGNSA. This CDR3 is 15 amino acids long. The CDR3 DNA reads TGTGCCAGCAGCATGGGGACAGGGGAAATCTACGAGCAGTACTTC. Translating gives CASSMGTGEIYEQYF.

This clonotype has ten or more counts. The chain links TRBV12-3 or TRBV12-4 to TRBJ2-5; D unresolved. The CDR3 is 13 amino acids. Trimming pared 2 bases from V and 7 bases from J, leaving 11 bases between. CDR3 residues: CASSLRTPGTQYF. The CDR3 coding sequence is TGTGCCAGCAGTTTACGAACCCCGGGGACCCAGTACTTC.

This clonotype was recorded many times. The rearrangement uses TRBV20-1 and TRBJ2-7, with 11 bases identical to TRBD2. V lost 2 bases to trimming and J lost 0 bases; unmatched junction nucleotides: 3. Germline CDR1 reads DFQATT; CDR2 reads SNEGSKA (reference sequence). The CDR3 runs to 15 residues. DNA for the CDR3: TGCAGTGCTAGACAACTAGCGGGGGCCTCCTACGAGCAGTACTTC. As protein: CSARQLAGASYEQYF.

This clonotype was seen a few times. The chain carries TRBV27 and TRBJ2-2; a weak D match, TRBD1 (6 bases). Germline values: CDR1 MNHEY, CDR2 SMNVEV (reference sequence). V was pared by 6 bases and J by 0 bases, with 17 bases between. This CDR3 has 17 amino acids. CDR3: CASSRRPQGSNTGELFF. The CDR3 DNA reads TGTGCCAGCAGCCGGCGTCCCCAGGGGTCGAACACCGGGGAGCTGTTTTTT.

A remark on this clonotype: A read error may be the cause here, since a much bigger clone is one base away. The chain has TRBV7-8 and TRBJ1-5, with D unclear. Germline V CDR1 and CDR2: SGHVS, FQNEAQ. CDR3 length: 12 residues. The CDR3 coding sequence is TGTGCCAGCAGCTTAAGTAGTCAGCCCCAGCGTTTT. Encoded protein: CASSLSSQPQRF.

The sample holds a few counts of this clonotype. The chain is built from TRBV29-1 and TRBJ2-1; 14 bases are a match to TRBD2. Looked up from germline, CDR1 is SQVTM and CDR2 is ANQGSEA. This CDR3 is 13 amino acids long. The V gene end was trimmed by 7 bases and the J gene end by 15 bases; junction bases not matched to a gene: 11. For the CDR3, the DNA is TGCAGCGCCCGACTAGCGGGGGGGCCGAGGGGGTTCTTC. Protein sequence: CSARLAGGPRGFF.